These 26 T cell receptor beta chains were sequenced from one sample in a study of T cell responses to AZD1222 COVID-19 vaccine. Assay used: immunoSEQ multiplex PCR; TCRdb lists only in-frame clones, some missing. The sample has 110,000 to 150,000 clones; 90% to 95% are singletons. Sequenced material: peripheral blood, taken on day 0 of AZD1222 vaccination. Receptors were obtained from an adult in good health.

The chain employs TRBV27 and TRBJ2-1; a possible D gene is TRBD2 (6 bases). The CDR3 runs 12 residues. Germline V CDR1 and CDR2: MNHEY, SMNVEV (reference sequence). V shed 5 bases and J shed 4 bases, with 6 bases lying between them. This CDR3 reads CASSGGYNEQFF. The CDR3 coding sequence is TGTGCCAGCAGTGGGGGGTACAATGAGCAGTTCTTC.

CDR3 sequence reads: CASSSTGVINSPLHF. As DNA, the CDR3 is TGTGCCAGCAGTTCGACAGGGGTTATAAATTCACCCCTCCACTTT. The chain employs TRBV28 and TRBJ1-6; 8 bases match TRBD1. CDR1 MDHEN and CDR2 SYDVKM come from the germline V gene. J gave up 7 bases and V 4 bases, and 6 bases lay outside the gene matches. The CDR3 has 15 amino acids. The whole variable domain, remainder taken from reference TRBV28 and TRBJ1-6, is DVKVTQSSRYLVKRTGEKVFLECVQDMDHENMFWYRQDPGLGLRLIYFSYDVKMKEKGDIPEGYSVSREKKERFSLILESASTNQTSMYLCASSSTGVINSPLHFGNGTRLTVT.

This sequence joins TRBV3-1 (or the pseudogene TRBV3-2) and TRBJ2-7, with 8 bases aligning to TRBD2. Germline V gene lookup returns CDR1 LGHDT and CDR2 YNNKEL (reference sequence). V trimming: 3 bases; J trimming: 2 bases; junction bases outside the gene matches: 9. The CDR3 consists of 16 residues. CDR3 protein: CASSHGTSGRAYEQYF. CDR3 nucleotide sequence: TGTGCCAGCAGCCACGGAACAAGCGGGAGAGCCTACGAGCAGTACTTC.

V gene TRBV5-1 combines with J gene TRBJ2-5, with D possibly called TRBD1 or TRBD2 (5 bases each). V lost 5 bases to trimming and J lost 2 bases, with 10 bases between them. There are 13 residues in the CDR3. Germline V CDR1 and CDR2: SGHRS, YFSETQ. This CDR3 is CASSVEGQETQYF. The DNA for the CDR3 is TGCGCCAGCAGTGTAGAGGGGCAAGAGACCCAGTACTTC.

The genes are TRBV10-3 and TRBJ2-7; 8 nucleotides align to TRBD1. V shed 10 bases, J shed 5 bases, and the junction held 10 bases outside the gene matches. The CDR3 runs 13 residues. The V gene's germline CDR1 is ENHRY and CDR2 SYGVKD. CDR3 residues: CATDGQGGNEQYF. CDR3 DNA: TGTGCCACCGACGGACAGGGTGGGAACGAGCAGTACTTC.

This chain links TRBV18 with TRBJ2-1; D unclear. CDR1 is KGHSH, CDR2 LQKENI, per germline. This CDR3 has 15 amino acids. V was shortened by 4 bases and J by 0 bases, with 10 bases between the two germline ends. The CDR3 region is CASSHWESSYNEQFF. DNA for the CDR3: TGTGCCAGCTCACACTGGGAAAGCTCCTACAATGAGCAGTTCTTC.

V usage is TRBV3-1 (or the pseudogene TRBV3-2) and J usage is TRBJ2-2, with D perhaps being TRBD1 or TRBD2 (5 bases each). The V gene's germline CDR1 is LGHDT and CDR2 YNNKEL (reference sequence). This CDR3 comprises 18 residues. The V and J ends lost 4 bases and 4 bases respectively, with 22 bases between them. CDR3 amino acids: CASSLLGAAVATTGELFF. CDR3 bases: TGTGCCAGCAGCCTCCTCGGGGCAGCCGTCGCGACCACCGGGGAGCTGTTTTTT.

The chain employs TRBV28 and TRBJ2-2; D is perhaps TRBD2 (6 bases). V lost 6 bases and J 4 bases, leaving 18 bases between the germline ends. Germline V gene data show CDR1 as MDHEN and CDR2 as SYDVKM. The length of the CDR3 is 16 residues. The CDR3 DNA is TGTGCCAGCAGCCGGGGCGGAGGGACTGTCACCGGGGAGCTGTTTTTT. Translated: CASSRGGGTVTGELFF.

The chain couples TRBV7-2 to TRBJ2-2; 8 nucleotides match TRBD2. The CDR3 totals 15 residues. In germline, CDR1 is SGHTA, CDR2 FQGNSA. Losses at the gene ends were 5 bases for V and 6 bases for J; bases not matched to a gene: 8. This CDR3 is CASSVRAGGPGELFF. The CDR3, as DNA: TGTGCCAGCAGCGTTCGGGCGGGAGGCCCCGGGGAGCTGTTTTTT.

In this sample, this clone turned up once. The rearrangement joins TRBV20-1 to TRBJ1-3, with unresolved D. Germline CDR1 DFQATT, CDR2 SNEGSKA (reference sequence). The CDR3 has 14 residues. V lost 3 bases, J lost 7 bases, and 16 bases lay in between. The CDR3 sequence: CSASVGAAVNTIYF. The DNA of the CDR3 is TGCAGTGCTAGTGTGGGAGCCGCGGTCAACACCATATATTTT.

The chain uses TRBV27 and TRBJ1-6, with D perhaps matching TRBD1 (5 bases). The V end was cut by 2 bases, the J end by 8 bases, with 13 bases between. This CDR3 has 15 amino acids. Germline V gene data show CDR1 as MNHEY and CDR2 as SMNVEV (reference sequence). DNA of the CDR3: TGTGCCAGCAGTTTAATGGGCCCCAGGGATTCACCCCTCCACTTT. It yields the protein CASSLMGPRDSPLHF.

Ten or more counts support this clone. The chain is built from TRBV6-5 and TRBJ1-2; TRBD1 matches at 7 bases. Germline CDR1 and CDR2: MNHEY and SVGAGI. The length of the CDR3 is 14 residues. The ends lost 5 bases at V and 4 bases at J; junction bases unmatched: 7. The CDR3, as DNA: TGTGCCAGCAGTCGTCCCGGGACAGCCTATGGCTACACCTTC. Protein sequence: CASSRPGTAYGYTF.

The chain carries TRBV12-3 or TRBV12-4 and TRBJ2-7; a weak D match, TRBD2 (6 bases). V lost 9 bases to trimming and J lost 0 bases, with 6 bases between them. The CDR3 is 11 amino acids. CDR3 region: CARDYSYEQYF. CDR3 nucleotides: TGTGCCAGGGACTACTCCTACGAGCAGTACTTC.

J is TRBJ1-4 and V is TRBV4-3, with 9 bases matching TRBD1. CDR1 LGHNA and CDR2 YSLEER come from the germline V gene. The CDR3 loop spans 16 amino acids. The trim removed 3 bases at V and 4 bases at J, leaving 6 bases unmatched. The CDR3 reads CASSQGTGQSNEKLFF. CDR3 coding DNA: TGCGCCAGCAGCCAGGGGACAGGGCAGAGTAATGAAAAACTGTTTTTT.

The rearrangement joins TRBV11-2 to TRBJ1-1; TRBD1 might be the D (5 bases). The CDR3 runs to 15 residues. Trimming removed 7 bases at V and 0 bases at J, with 15 bases between. Germline CDR1 reads SGHAT; CDR2 reads FQNNGV. In DNA, the CDR3 is TGTGCCAGCATCTTGGGGACGGCCATGAACACTGAAGCTTTCTTT. Translating it yields CASILGTAMNTEAFF.

V gene TRBV6-2 or TRBV6-3 combines with J gene TRBJ1-5; D gene unclear. V was shortened by 2 bases and J by 4 bases, with 12 bases between the two germline ends. Germline CDR1 MNHEY, CDR2 SVGEGT. The CDR3 length is 15 residues. CDR3 in amino acids: CASSYHRALNQPQHF. CDR3 nucleotides: TGTGCCAGCAGTTACCACCGGGCCCTAAATCAGCCCCAGCATTTT.

The chain uses TRBV4-3 and TRBJ1-2, with D possibly being TRBD1 (5 bases). Looked up from germline, CDR1 is LGHNA and CDR2 is YSLEER. The ends were cut back, 5 bases at V and 1 base at J, with 14 bases in the middle. This CDR3 spans 15 amino acids. The CDR3 here is CASSLFRGSNYGYTF. DNA of the CDR3: TGCGCCAGCAGCTTATTTCGGGGGAGTAACTATGGCTACACCTTC.

The sample holds one count of this clone. The rearrangement joins TRBV18 to TRBJ1-2; TRBD1 aligns across 12 bases. This CDR3 has 18 amino acids. The germline V gene has CDR1 KGHSH and CDR2 LQKENI. V shed 4 bases and J 4 bases; nucleotides not matched to a gene: 13. CDR3 in DNA: TGTGCCAGCTCACGAGCCGGGACAGGGGGCGCTCGGGGCTATGGCTACACCTTC. Its translation: CASSRAGTGGARGYGYTF.

V usage is TRBV9 and J usage is TRBJ2-1, with D hard to call. The CDR3 extends over 16 amino acids. With 0 bases removed from V and 7 bases from J, the gap between germline ends came to 17 bases. Germline CDR1 is SGDLS and CDR2 is YYNGEE. CDR3 nucleotide sequence: TGTGCCAGCAGCGTAGGCCCACGCGCCACCGGGAATGAGCAGTTCTTC. Its protein is CASSVGPRATGNEQFF.

The rearrangement joins TRBV6-4 to TRBJ2-2; D is ambiguous. CDR3 size: 15 residues. CDR1 and CDR2 from the germline V gene are MRHNA and SNTAGT. Between the trimmed V and J ends, which lost 3 bases and 1 base, there was a span of 9 bases. CDR3 loop: CASSDKQQNTGELFF. The CDR3 DNA sequence: TGTGCCAGCAGTGATAAACAGCAGAACACCGGGGAGCTGTTTTTT.

The V gene is TRBV27, the J gene TRBJ2-7; D possibly uses TRBD1 or TRBD2 (6 bases each). Trimming removed 3 bases from V and 2 bases from J, with 14 bases in between. Per the germline V gene, CDR1 is MNHEY and CDR2 is SMNVEV (reference sequence). The CDR3 is 15 residues long. CDR3 bases: TGTGCCAGCAGTTTGGGGGGCGTGGTAACCTACGAGCAGTACTTC. Amino acids: CASSLGGVVTYEQYF.

This chain links TRBV5-1 with TRBJ2-1; TRBD2 matches at 10 bases. The CDR3 contains 16 residues. Germline values: CDR1 SGHRS, CDR2 YFSETQ. The ends lost 3 bases at V and 5 bases at J; junction bases unmatched: 8. Written as DNA, the CDR3 is TGCGCCAGCAGCTCCCAAGCGGGAGGGCCAAACAATGAGCAGTTCTTC. Encoded protein: CASSSQAGGPNNEQFF.

This rearrangement joins TRBV11-2 to TRBJ1-3; D gene ambiguous. CDR1 SGHAT and CDR2 FQNNGV come from the germline V gene. This CDR3 is 12 amino acids long. Deletions cut 1 base from V and 4 bases from J, with 2 bases between. In DNA form, the CDR3 reads TGTGCCAGCAGCTTAGCCGGAAACACCATATATTTT. This codes for CASSLAGNTIYF.

The chain joins TRBV30 to TRBJ2-2; D might be TRBD2 (5 bases). The ends were cut back, 8 bases at V and 6 bases at J, with 19 bases in the middle. The germline gives CDR1 GTSNPN, CDR2 SVGIG (reference sequence). This CDR3 is 14 amino acids long. The CDR3 here is CAGSERAWAGELFF. The CDR3 DNA follows: TGTGCCGGGTCCGAGAGGGCATGGGCCGGGGAGCTGTTTTTT.

The chain is built from TRBV6-1 and TRBJ1-6, with D uncertain. Between the trimmed V and J ends, which lost 1 base and 10 bases, there was a span of 5 bases. Germline CDR1 and CDR2: MNHNS and SASEGT. The CDR3 totals 12 residues. The CDR3 DNA reads TGTGCCAGCAGTGAAGGGTCCTCACCCCTCCACTTT. Protein sequence: CASSEGSSPLHF.

The chain couples TRBV7-6 to TRBJ2-3; 8 bases map to TRBD2. Unmatched junction bases numbered 13, after V lost 2 bases and J lost 0 bases. The length of the CDR3 is 19 residues. Germline lookup yields CDR1 SGHVS and CDR2 FNYEAQ. The DNA of the CDR3 is TGTGCCAGCAGCTTAAGTGTAGCGGGGATGGGTCTAAGCACAGATACGCAGTATTTT. Residues: CASSLSVAGMGLSTDTQYF. Supplemented by reference TRBV7-6 and TRBJ2-3, the full variable domain reads GAGVSQSPRYKVTKRGQDVALRCDPISGHVSLYWYRQALGQGPEFLTYFNYEAQQDKSGLPNDRFSAERPEGSISTLTIQRTEQRDSAMYRCASSLSVAGMGLSTDTQYFGPGTRLTVL.